Reported below is one TCR beta chain. The authors' processing: Scientists estimated how many nucleated cells there were by amplifying reference gene primers. This table comes from immunoSEQ multiplex PCR, and its TCRdb copy is limited to in-frame clones, with some not included. V, J and clone size derive from that table, while D and trimming were established from the DNA sequence. The sample carries roughly 150,000 clones, about 86% recorded once. This entry comes from a study of blood T cell repertoires in COVID-19. The V gene end was trimmed by 5 bases and the J gene end by 4 bases; junction bases not matched to a gene: 7. The CDR3 has 15 residues. Germline loops: CDR1 SGHNT, CDR2 YENEEA.

The chain recombines TRBV11-3 with TRBJ2-1, with 8 bases fitting TRBD1. The TCR was taken from a woman aged 70-85 years who had recovered from COVID-19. The sample taken for sequencing was peripheral blood. As DNA, the CDR3 is TGTGCCAGCAGCCTCGACAGGGGCATGTACAATGAGCAGTTCTTC. The encoded protein is CASSLDRGMYNEQFF.